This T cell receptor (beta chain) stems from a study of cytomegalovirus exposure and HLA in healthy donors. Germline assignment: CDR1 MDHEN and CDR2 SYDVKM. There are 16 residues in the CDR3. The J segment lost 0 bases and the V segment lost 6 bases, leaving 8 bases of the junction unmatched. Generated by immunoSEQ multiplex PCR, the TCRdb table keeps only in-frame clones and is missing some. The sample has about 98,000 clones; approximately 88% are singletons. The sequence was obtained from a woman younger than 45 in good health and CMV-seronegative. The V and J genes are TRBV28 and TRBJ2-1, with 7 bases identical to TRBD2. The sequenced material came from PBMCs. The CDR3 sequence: CASRDPRGNSYNEQFF. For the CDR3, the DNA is TGTGCCAGCAGGGACCCGCGGGGGAACTCCTACAATGAGCAGTTCTTC.